The 16 T cell receptor beta chains below were found in one sample sequenced in a study of regulatory dendritic cells for organ transplantation. Produced via immunoSEQ multiplex PCR; TCRdb's table is partial and in-frame only. In the table there are about 12,000 clones, around 92% of which are singletons. CFSE-labeled sorted T cells met regulatory or mature dendritic cells for five to six days. These receptors have no known antigen. The sample consisted of naive CD8+ T cells from blood cultured with regulatory dendritic cells. Documented subset: CD45RA+ naive T cells. These receptor sequences come from a human donor in good health.

The chain employs TRBV19 and TRBJ2-3, with 10 positions matching TRBD2. Germline values: CDR1 LNHDA, CDR2 SQIVND (reference sequence). This CDR3 region has 16 residues. V lost 6 bases and J lost 2; bases outside the gene matches: 8. The CDR3 loop is CASSHLSGGTTDTQYF. The DNA of the CDR3 is TGTGCCAGTAGCCATCTTAGCGGGGGGACCACAGATACGCAGTATTTT. The entire variable domain, with the rest obtained from reference TRBV19 and TRBJ2-3, is as follows: DGGITQSPKYLFRKEGQNVTLSCEQNLNHDAMYWYRQDPGQGLRLIYYSQIVNDFQKGDIAEGYSVSREKKESFPLTVTSAQKNPTAFYLCASSHLSGGTTDTQYFGPGTRLTVL.

This rearrangement joins TRBV21-1 to TRBJ1-6; TRBD1 is the table's D call, not checked against the DNA. TRBV21-1 is given as a pseudogene. The CDR3 has 20 amino acids. CDR3 region: CASSNNAPALQPPDTGEVHF. CDR3 nucleotides: TGTGCCAGCAGCAATAACGCTCCGGCCCTACAACCCCCCGATACAGGGGAAGTCCACTTT.

This clone was detected only a few times. The rearrangement joins TRBV5-4 to TRBJ1-2; D is undetermined. The V and J ends lost 0 bases and 1 base respectively, with 1 base between them. The CDR3 runs to 12 residues. Germline CDR1 reads SGHNT; CDR2 reads YYREEE (reference sequence). The CDR3 protein is CASSLGNYGYTF. The CDR3 DNA reads as TGTGCCAGCAGCTTGGGTAACTATGGCTACACCTTC.

The chain recombines TRBV13 with TRBJ1-3, with 12 bases identical to TRBD1. In germline, CDR1 is PRHDT, CDR2 FYEKMQ (reference sequence). J gave up 4 bases and V 1 base, and 5 bases lay outside the gene matches. The CDR3 extends over 17 amino acids. CDR3 sequence (DNA): TGTGCCAGCAGCTTAGAGGGGACAGGGGGCGCCGGAAACACCATATATTTT. The encoded protein is CASSLEGTGGAGNTIYF.

The rearrangement links TRBV11-2 to TRBJ2-1, with D unresolved. V was trimmed by 1 base and J by 7 bases, leaving 11 bases between them. Germline V gives CDR1 SGHAT, CDR2 FQNNGV. The CDR3 has 14 residues. CDR3 protein: CASSLVGLTNEQFF. The CDR3 DNA follows: TGTGCCAGCAGCTTAGTTGGTCTGACGAATGAGCAGTTCTTC.

The chain carries TRBV5-1 and TRBJ2-1; weak D call: TRBD2 (6 bases). Trimming cost V 3 bases and J 3 bases, with 13 bases left between them. The CDR3 has 15 amino acids. Germline V CDR1 and CDR2: SGHRS, YFSETQ. CDR3 nucleotide sequence: TGCGCCAGCAGCTCGGACTACCCAGACTACAATGAGCAGTTCTTC. Protein product: CASSSDYPDYNEQFF.

This chain uses TRBV7-8 with TRBJ2-1, with no clear D. CDR3 length: 14 residues. Germline V CDR1 and CDR2: SGHVS, FQNEAQ. Deletions cut 5 bases from V and 8 bases from J, with 16 bases between. Written as DNA, the CDR3 is TGTGCCAGCAGCCCAAACGACCCGCTCGATGAGCAGTTCTTC. Translated: CASSPNDPLDEQFF.

The chain recombines TRBV2 with TRBJ1-6; D uncertain. V lost 4 bases, J lost 7 bases, and 2 bases lay in between. Per the germline V gene, CDR1 is SNHLY and CDR2 is FYNNEI. The CDR3 covers 11 residues. CDR3 nucleotides: TGTGCCAGCAGTGGAAATTCACCCCTCCACTTT. Amino acid sequence: CASSGNSPLHF.

This sequence joins TRBV19 and TRBJ2-1; TRBD2 agrees at 12 bases. The germline V gene encodes CDR1 LNHDA and CDR2 SQIVND (reference sequence). Trimming cost V 4 bases and J 6 bases; bases outside gene matches: 4. The CDR3 length is 15 residues. Here the CDR3 reads CASSTTSGGFNEQFF. CDR3 bases: TGTGCCAGTAGTACTACTAGCGGGGGGTTCAATGAGCAGTTCTTC.

The DNA for the CDR3 is TGTGCCAGCACCTTGACACCGAGCTCCTACAATGAGCAGTTCTTC. It codes for CASTLTPSSYNEQFF. V is TRBV27 and J is TRBJ2-1, with D unresolved. CDR3 length: 15 residues. V lost 7 bases and J 0 bases, leaving 13 bases between the germline ends. From germline, CDR1 is MNHEY and CDR2 SMNVEV (reference sequence).

The chain couples TRBV13 to TRBJ2-1; 9 nucleotides align to TRBD2. The germline V gene encodes CDR1 PRHDT and CDR2 FYEKMQ (reference sequence). V was pared by 0 bases and J by 7 bases, with 7 bases of the junction left unmatched. The length of the CDR3 is 16 residues. In DNA, the CDR3 is TGTGCCAGCAGCTTAGGGATGCGCGGGGGGGCAAATGAGCAGTTCTTC. This translates into CASSLGMRGGANEQFF. The full variable domain, rest sourced from reference TRBV13 and TRBJ2-1, is AAGVIQSPRHLIKEKRETATLKCYPIPRHDTVYWYQQGPGQDPQFLISFYEKMQSDKGSIPDRFSAQQFSDYHSELNMSSLELGDSALYFCASSLGMRGGANEQFFGPGTRLTVL.

V gene TRBV21-1 combines with J gene TRBJ2-7; the table's TRBD1 call for D was not verified on the DNA. TRBV21-1 corresponds to a pseudogene. This CDR3 region has 17 residues. The CDR3 is CASSQVEDRGGTYEQYF. The CDR3 DNA reads as TGTGCCAGCAGCCAGGTGGAGGACAGGGGTGGAACCTACGAGCAGTACTTC.

This chain connects TRBV28 to TRBJ1-1; D gene uncertain. The V end lost 5 bases, the J end lost 4 bases, and 14 bases lay between the germline ends. The CDR3 loop spans 14 amino acids. Per the germline V gene, CDR1 is MDHEN and CDR2 is SYDVKM. DNA of the CDR3: TGTGCCAGCAGTGGTAGAGGACGGGGCACTGAAGCTTTCTTT. It is translated as CASSGRGRGTEAFF.

The chain couples TRBV6-4 to TRBJ2-7; no definite D call. V gave up 2 bases and J gave up 4 bases, with 3 bases separating them. The CDR3 consists of 11 residues. The germline V gene encodes CDR1 MRHNA and CDR2 SNTAGT. CDR3 DNA: TGTGCCAGCAGTGACGGATACGAGCAGTACTTC. Its protein is CASSDGYEQYF.

J is TRBJ2-7 and V is TRBV28; D might be TRBD2 (5 bases). Germline CDR1 MDHEN, CDR2 SYDVKM. The V end was cut by 6 bases, the J end by 1 base, with 16 bases between. CDR3 size: 15 residues. CDR3 residues: CASSLGRTGSYEQYF. The CDR3 DNA is TGTGCCAGCAGCCTAGGACGGACGGGATCCTACGAGCAGTACTTC.

As concerns this clone: One end of the junction varies from germline; a read error may be responsible. The chain has TRBV7-7 and TRBJ2-1; D is ambiguous. This CDR3 region has 13 residues. Germline values: CDR1 SSHAT, CDR2 FNYEAQ (reference sequence). The CDR3 DNA sequence: TGTGCTAGCAGCTTAGAACTAAACAATGAGCAGTTCTTC. The encoded protein is CASSLELNNEQFF.